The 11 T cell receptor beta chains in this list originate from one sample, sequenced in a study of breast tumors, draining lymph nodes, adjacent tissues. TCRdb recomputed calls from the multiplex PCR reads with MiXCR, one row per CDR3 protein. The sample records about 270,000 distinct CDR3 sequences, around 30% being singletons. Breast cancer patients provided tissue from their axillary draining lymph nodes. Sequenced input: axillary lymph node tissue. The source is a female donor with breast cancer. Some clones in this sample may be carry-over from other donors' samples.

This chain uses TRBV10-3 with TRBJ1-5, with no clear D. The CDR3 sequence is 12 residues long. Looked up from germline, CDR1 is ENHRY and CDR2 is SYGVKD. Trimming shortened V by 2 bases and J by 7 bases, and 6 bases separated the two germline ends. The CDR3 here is CAISEAGQPQHF. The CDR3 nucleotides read TGTGCCATCAGTGAGGCGGGACAGCCCCAGCATTTT.

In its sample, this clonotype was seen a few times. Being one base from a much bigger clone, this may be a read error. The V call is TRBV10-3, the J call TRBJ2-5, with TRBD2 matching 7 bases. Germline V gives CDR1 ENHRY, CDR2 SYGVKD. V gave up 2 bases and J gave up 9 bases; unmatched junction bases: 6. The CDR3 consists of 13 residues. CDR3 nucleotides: TGTGCCATCAGTGAGCGGTTACGGGAGGCCCAGTACTTC. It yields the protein CAISERLREAQYF.

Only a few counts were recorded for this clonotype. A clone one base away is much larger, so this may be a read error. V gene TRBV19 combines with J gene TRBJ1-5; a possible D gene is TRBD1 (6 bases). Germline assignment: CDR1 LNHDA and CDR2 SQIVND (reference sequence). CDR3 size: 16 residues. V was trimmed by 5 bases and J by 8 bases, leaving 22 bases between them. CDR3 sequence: CASSPRVSGVGKPQHF. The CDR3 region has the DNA TGTGCCAGTAGTCCCCGGGTGTCAGGGGTAGGGAAGCCCCAGCATTTT.

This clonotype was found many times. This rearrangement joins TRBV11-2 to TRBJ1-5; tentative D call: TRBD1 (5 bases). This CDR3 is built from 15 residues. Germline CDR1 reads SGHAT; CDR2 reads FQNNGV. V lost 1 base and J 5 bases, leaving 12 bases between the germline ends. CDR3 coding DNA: TGTGCCAGCAGCTTAGTTGGGGGTACAGATCAGCCCCAGCATTTT. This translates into CASSLVGGTDQPQHF. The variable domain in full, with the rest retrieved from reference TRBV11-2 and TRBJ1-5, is EAGVAQSPRYKIIEKRQSVAFWCNPISGHATLYWYQQILGQGPKLLIQFQNNGVVDDSQLPKDRFSAERLKGVDSTLKIQPAKLEDSAVYLCASSLVGGTDQPQHFGDGTRLSIL.

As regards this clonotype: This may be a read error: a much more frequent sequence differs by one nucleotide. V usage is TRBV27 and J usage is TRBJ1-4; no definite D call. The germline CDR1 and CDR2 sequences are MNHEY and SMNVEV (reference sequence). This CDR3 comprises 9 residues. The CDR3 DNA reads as TGTGCCAGCGTAAAGAAACTGTATTTT. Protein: CASVKKLYF. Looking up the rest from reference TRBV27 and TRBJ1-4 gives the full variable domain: EAQVTQNPRYLITVTGKKLTVTCSQNMNHEYMSWYRQDPGLGLRQIYYSMNVEVTDKGDVPEGYKVSRKEKRNFPLILESPSPNQTSLYFCASVKKLYFGSGTQLSVL.

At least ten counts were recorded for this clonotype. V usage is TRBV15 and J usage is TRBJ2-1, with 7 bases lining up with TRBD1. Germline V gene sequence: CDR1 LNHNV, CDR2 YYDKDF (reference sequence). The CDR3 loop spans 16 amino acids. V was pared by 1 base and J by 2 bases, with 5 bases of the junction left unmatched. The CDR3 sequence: CATSRAPGQTYNEQFF. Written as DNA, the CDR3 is TGTGCCACCAGCAGAGCCCCGGGACAGACCTACAATGAGCAGTTCTTC.

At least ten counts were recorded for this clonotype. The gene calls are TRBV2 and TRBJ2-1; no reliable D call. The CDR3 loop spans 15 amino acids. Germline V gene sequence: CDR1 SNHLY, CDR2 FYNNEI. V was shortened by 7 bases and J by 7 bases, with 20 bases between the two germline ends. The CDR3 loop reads CASILSGRVGNEQFF. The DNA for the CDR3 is TGTGCCAGCATCCTCTCGGGTAGGGTTGGTAATGAGCAGTTCTTC.

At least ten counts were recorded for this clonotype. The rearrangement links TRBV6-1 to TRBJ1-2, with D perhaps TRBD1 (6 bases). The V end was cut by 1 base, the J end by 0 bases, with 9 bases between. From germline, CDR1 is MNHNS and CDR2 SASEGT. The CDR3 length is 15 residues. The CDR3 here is CASSEGTASNYGYTF. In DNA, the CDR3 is TGTGCCAGCAGTGAAGGGACAGCTTCTAACTATGGCTACACCTTC.

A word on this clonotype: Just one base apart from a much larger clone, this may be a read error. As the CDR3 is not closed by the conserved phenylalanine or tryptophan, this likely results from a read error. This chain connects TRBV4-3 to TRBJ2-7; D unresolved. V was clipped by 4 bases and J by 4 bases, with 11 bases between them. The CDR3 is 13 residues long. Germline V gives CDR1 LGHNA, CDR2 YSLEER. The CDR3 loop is CASSLGFRYEQYL. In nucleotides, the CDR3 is TGCGCCAGCAGCCTAGGGTTCCGGTACGAGCAGTACCTC.

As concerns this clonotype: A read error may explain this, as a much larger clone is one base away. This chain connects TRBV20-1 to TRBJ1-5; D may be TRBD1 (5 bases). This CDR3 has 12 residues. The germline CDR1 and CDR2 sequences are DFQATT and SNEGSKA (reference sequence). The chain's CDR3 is CSGGGSNQPRHF. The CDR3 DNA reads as TGCAGTGGGGGGGGGAGCAATCAGCCCCGGCATTTT.

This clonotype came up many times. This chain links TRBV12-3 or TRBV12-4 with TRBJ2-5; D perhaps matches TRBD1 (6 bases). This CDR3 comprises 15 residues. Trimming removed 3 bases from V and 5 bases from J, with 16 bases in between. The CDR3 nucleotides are TGTGCCAGCAGTTTGGGCCGAGGGGGTCGGGAGACCCAGTACTTC. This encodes CASSLGRGGRETQYF.